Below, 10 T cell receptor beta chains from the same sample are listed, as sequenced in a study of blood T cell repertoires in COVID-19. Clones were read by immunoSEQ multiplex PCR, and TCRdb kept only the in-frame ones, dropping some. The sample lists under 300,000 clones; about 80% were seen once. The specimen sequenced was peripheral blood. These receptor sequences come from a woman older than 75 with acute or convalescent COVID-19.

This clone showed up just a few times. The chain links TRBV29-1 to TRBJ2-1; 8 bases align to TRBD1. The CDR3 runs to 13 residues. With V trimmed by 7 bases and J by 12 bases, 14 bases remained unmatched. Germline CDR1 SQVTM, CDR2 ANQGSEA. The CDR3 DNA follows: TGCAGCGCCACAGGGGGTAAGGATTTGGTGCAGTTCTTC. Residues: CSATGGKDLVQFF.

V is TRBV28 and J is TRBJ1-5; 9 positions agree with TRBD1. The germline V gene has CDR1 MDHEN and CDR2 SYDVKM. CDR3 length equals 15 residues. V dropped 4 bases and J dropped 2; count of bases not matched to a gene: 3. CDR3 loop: CASSSTGGRNQPQHF. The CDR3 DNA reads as TGTGCCAGCAGTTCTACAGGGGGCCGCAATCAGCCCCAGCATTTT.

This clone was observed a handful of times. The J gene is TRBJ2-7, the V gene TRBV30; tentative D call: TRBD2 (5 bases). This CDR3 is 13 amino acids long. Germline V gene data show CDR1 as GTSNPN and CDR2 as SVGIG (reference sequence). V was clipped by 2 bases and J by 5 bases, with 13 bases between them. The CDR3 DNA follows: TGTGCCTGGAGTATCGGCAGGAGGAACGAGCAGTACTTC. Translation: CAWSIGRRNEQYF. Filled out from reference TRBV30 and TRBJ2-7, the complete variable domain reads SQTIHQWPATLVQPVGSPLSLECTVEGTSNPNLYWYRQAAGRGLQLLFYSVGIGQISSEVPQNLSASRPQDRQFILSSKKLLLSDSGFYLCAWSIGRRNEQYFGPGTRLTVT.

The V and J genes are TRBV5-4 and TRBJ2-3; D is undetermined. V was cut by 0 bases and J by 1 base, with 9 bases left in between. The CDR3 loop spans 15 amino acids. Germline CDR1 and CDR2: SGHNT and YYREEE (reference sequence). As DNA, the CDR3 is TGTGCCAGCAGCTTGGGAAGGAGCCGCACAGATACGCAGTATTTT. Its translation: CASSLGRSRTDTQYF.

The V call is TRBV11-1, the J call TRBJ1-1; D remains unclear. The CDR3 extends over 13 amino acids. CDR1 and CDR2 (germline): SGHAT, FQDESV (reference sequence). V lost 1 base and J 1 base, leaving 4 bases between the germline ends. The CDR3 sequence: CASSLGRNTEAFF. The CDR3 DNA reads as TGTGCCAGCAGCTTAGGCAGGAACACTGAAGCTTTCTTT.

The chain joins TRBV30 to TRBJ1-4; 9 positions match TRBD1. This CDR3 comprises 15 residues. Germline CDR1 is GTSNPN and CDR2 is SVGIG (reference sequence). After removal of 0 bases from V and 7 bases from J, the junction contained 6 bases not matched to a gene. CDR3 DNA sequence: TGTGCCTGGAGTGTCGTGGGGACAGGGAGTGAAAAACTGTTTTTT. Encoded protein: CAWSVVGTGSEKLFF. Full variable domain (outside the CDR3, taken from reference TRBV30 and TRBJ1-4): SQTIHQWPATLVQPVGSPLSLECTVEGTSNPNLYWYRQAAGRGLQLLFYSVGIGQISSEVPQNLSASRPQDRQFILSSKKLLLSDSGFYLCAWSVVGTGSEKLFFGSGTQLSVL.

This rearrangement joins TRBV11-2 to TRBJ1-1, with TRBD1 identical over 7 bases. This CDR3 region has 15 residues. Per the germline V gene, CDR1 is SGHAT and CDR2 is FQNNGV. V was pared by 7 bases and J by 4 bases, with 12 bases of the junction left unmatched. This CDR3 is CASNQVQGWGTEAFF. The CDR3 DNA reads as TGTGCCAGCAACCAAGTACAGGGGTGGGGCACTGAAGCTTTCTTT.

CDR3 in DNA: TGTGCCAGCAGCCACGGACAGGGACTGGATTCACCCCTCCACTTT. Translated, it gives CASSHGQGLDSPLHF. The chain employs TRBV3-1 (or the pseudogene TRBV3-2) and TRBJ1-6; 8 positions match TRBD1. The CDR3 totals 15 residues. The germline CDR1 and CDR2 sequences are LGHDT and YNNKEL (reference sequence). J was trimmed by 8 bases and V by 3 bases; bases with no gene match: 6.

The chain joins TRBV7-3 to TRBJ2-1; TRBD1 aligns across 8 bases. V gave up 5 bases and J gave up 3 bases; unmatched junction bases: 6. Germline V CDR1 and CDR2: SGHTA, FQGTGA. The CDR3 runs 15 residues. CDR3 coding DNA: TGTGCCAGCAGCCCCGGACAGGGCAACTACAATGAGCAGTTCTTC. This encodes CASSPGQGNYNEQFF.

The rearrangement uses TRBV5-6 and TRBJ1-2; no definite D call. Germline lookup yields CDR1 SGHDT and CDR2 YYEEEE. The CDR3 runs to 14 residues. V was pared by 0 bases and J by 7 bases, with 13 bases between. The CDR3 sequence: CASSLAGGNRGYTF. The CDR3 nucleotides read TGTGCCAGCAGCTTGGCGGGAGGGAATCGTGGCTACACCTTC.